Below are 21 T cell receptor beta chains sequenced from a single sample in a study of CD8 T cells in ankylosing spondylitis. Study-level findings and limits: Typical of ankylosing spondylitis blood, it appeared, was a TCR beta motif of eight highly homologous variants.

TCRdb reprocessed the 5' RACE reads with MiXCR, giving one entry per CDR3 protein. The sample consists of about 540,000 distinct CDR3 sequences, roughly 13% of them appearing once. These receptors have no known antigen. Sequencing was done on a sample of blood, either unsorted or a sorted T cell fraction (not recorded which). The source of these receptors is a male donor with ankylosing spondylitis.

This clonotype was recorded a few times. This chain links TRBV7-6 with TRBJ2-2, with 7 bases matching TRBD1. The V and J ends lost 4 bases and 6 bases, in that order; junction bases with no gene match: 5. Germline V gene data show CDR1 as SGHVS and CDR2 as FNYEAQ. The CDR3 has 14 amino acids. DNA for the CDR3: TGTGCCAGCAGCTGGGGACAGCCGTCCGGGGAGCTGTTTTTT. This sequence encodes CASSWGQPSGELFF.

The sample holds a few counts of this clonotype. J is TRBJ2-2 and V is TRBV14; D not certain. Germline V gene data show CDR1 as SGHDN and CDR2 as FVKESK. Trimming stripped 2 bases from V and 6 bases from J, with 10 bases between. The CDR3 spans 14 residues. CDR3 nucleotides: TGTGCCAGCAGCCAATCAGAAAAGGCCGGGGAGCTGTTTTTT. Protein product: CASSQSEKAGELFF. The full variable domain, with the rest looked up from reference TRBV14 and TRBJ2-2, is EAGVTQFPSHSVIEKGQTVTLRCDPISGHDNLYWYRRVMGKEIKFLLHFVKESKQDESGMPNNRFLAERTGGTYSTLKVQPAELEDSGVYFCASSQSEKAGELFFGEGSRLTVL.

The V gene is TRBV20-1, the J gene TRBJ2-5, with 7 bases fitting TRBD2. The length of the CDR3 is 15 residues. The V segment lost 4 bases and the J segment 8 bases; nucleotides outside the gene matches: 16. From germline, CDR1 is DFQATT and CDR2 SNEGSKA (reference sequence). The CDR3 bases are TGCAGTGCTACACTACCGCGGGAGAGGGAGAGAACCCAGTACTTC. Protein sequence: CSATLPRERERTQYF.

This clonotype was recorded a few times. The V and J genes are TRBV10-3 and TRBJ2-7; the D gene is possibly TRBD1 (6 bases). CDR3 length: 13 amino acids. With 6 bases removed from V and 3 bases from J, the gap between germline ends came to 12 bases. Per germline, CDR1 ENHRY and CDR2 SYGVKD. The CDR3 DNA is TGTGCCATCAGGGCCCGGGACAACTACGAGCAGTACTTC. It codes for CAIRARDNYEQYF.

This clonotype was seen more than once but under ten times. The chain has TRBV20-1 and TRBJ1-5; possibly TRBD1 for D (5 bases). Per germline, CDR1 DFQATT and CDR2 SNEGSKA (reference sequence). V lost 3 bases to trimming and J lost 7 bases, with 13 bases between them. The CDR3 has 13 residues. DNA for the CDR3: TGCAGTGCTAGGTGGAGGGGCAGACAGCCCCAGCATTTT. Translation: CSARWRGRQPQHF.

The chain joins TRBV10-2 to TRBJ2-5; D unresolved. V lost 7 bases, J lost 5 bases, and 11 bases lay in between. The CDR3 length is 12 residues. Germline lookup yields CDR1 WSHSY and CDR2 SAAADI. The CDR3 spells CASMTDKETQYF. CDR3 nucleotide sequence: TGCGCCAGCATGACCGATAAGGAGACCCAGTACTTC.

This clonotype has just a few counts. The gene calls are TRBV20-1 and TRBJ1-6; D is possibly TRBD1 (5 bases). V shed 5 bases and J shed 4 bases, with 15 bases lying between them. Looked up from germline, CDR1 is DFQATT and CDR2 is SNEGSKA (reference sequence). CDR3 length equals 15 residues. The CDR3 sequence: CSAYAGTEYNSPLHF. The CDR3 DNA follows: TGCAGTGCTTATGCAGGGACGGAATATAATTCACCCCTCCACTTT.

This rearrangement joins TRBV5-6 to TRBJ1-1, with D maybe TRBD1 (5 bases). Between the trimmed V and J ends, which lost 0 bases and 12 bases, there was a span of 21 bases. The CDR3 is made up of 15 amino acids. Germline CDR1 SGHDT, CDR2 YYEEEE. CDR3 sequence (DNA): TGTGCCAGCAGCTTGGAGACACAAAGGGGTGAAGTGACTTTCTTT. Translation gives CASSLETQRGEVTFF.

This clonotype showed up just a few times. The genes are TRBV24-1 and TRBJ2-7; 7 positions agree with TRBD1. This CDR3 has 18 amino acids. V dropped 4 bases and J dropped 0; count of bases not matched to a gene: 14. Germline assignment: CDR1 KGHDR and CDR2 SFDVKD. Written as DNA, the CDR3 is TGTGCCACCAGTGACCCGGGACAGACCCAGACCTTCTCCTACGAGCAGTACGTC. It encodes CATSDPGQTQTFSYEQYV.

This clonotype was detected many times. V is TRBV6-1 and J is TRBJ1-2; a weak D match, TRBD1 (6 bases). The V gene lost 5 bases and the J gene lost 4 bases, with 17 bases spanning the gap. The germline gives CDR1 MNHNS, CDR2 SASEGT. The CDR3 has 15 residues. The CDR3, as DNA: TGTGCCAGCAGTCCCGAGGGGGGGCCTGGCTATGGCTACACCTTC. It translates to CASSPEGGPGYGYTF.

This clonotype was counted a few times. The chain recombines TRBV20-1 with TRBJ2-1; 12 bases map to TRBD2. This CDR3 has 14 amino acids. With 4 bases clipped from V and 4 bases from J, the junction kept 2 bases outside the gene matches. Germline loops: CDR1 DFQATT, CDR2 SNEGSKA (reference sequence). The CDR3 DNA reads TGCAGTGCTAAACTAGCGGGAGGATACAATGAGCAGTTCTTC. Protein: CSAKLAGGYNEQFF.

The chain joins TRBV7-2 to TRBJ1-5; 8 nucleotides agree with TRBD1. J lost 1 base, V lost 2 bases, and 1 base had no gene match. CDR1 is SGHTA and CDR2 is FQGNSA in the germline V gene. CDR3 length: 15 residues. CDR3 sequence (DNA): TGTGCCAGCAGCTTACACAGGGGGAGCAATCAGCCCCAGCATTTT. Its protein product is CASSLHRGSNQPQHF.

V is TRBV20-1 and J is TRBJ2-1; no firm D call. Trimming took off 3 bases at V and 0 bases at J, with 9 bases between the two ends. The CDR3 runs to 14 residues. Germline loops: CDR1 DFQATT, CDR2 SNEGSKA (reference sequence). The CDR3 is CSASKRSSYNEQFF. For the CDR3, the DNA is TGCAGTGCTAGCAAACGGTCCTCCTACAATGAGCAGTTCTTC.

The chain links TRBV10-3 to TRBJ2-1; D remains ambiguous. Per the germline V gene, CDR1 is ENHRY and CDR2 is SYGVKD. This CDR3 has 11 residues. Trimming took 3 bases from V and 6 from J, leaving 3 bases between them. In DNA form, the CDR3 reads TGTGCCATCAGTGACCGCAATGAGCAGTTCTTC. Amino acid sequence: CAISDRNEQFF.

This clonotype was observed at least ten times. The V call is TRBV20-1, the J call TRBJ2-1; D perhaps matches TRBD2 (6 bases). Germline values: CDR1 DFQATT, CDR2 SNEGSKA (reference sequence). The CDR3 totals 15 residues. Trimming took off 0 bases at V and 3 bases at J, with 12 bases between the two ends. This CDR3 is CSARDLRDHYNEQFF. Written as DNA, the CDR3 is TGCAGTGCTAGAGATTTGCGGGACCACTACAATGAGCAGTTCTTC.

The chain links TRBV9 to TRBJ2-3; D is undetermined. The CDR3 runs 17 residues. Per germline, CDR1 SGDLS and CDR2 YYNGEE. The germline V and J ends were trimmed by 3 bases and 2 bases, with 19 bases remaining between them. CDR3: CASSALSPWSPTDTQYF. CDR3 DNA sequence: TGTGCCAGCAGCGCCCTAAGCCCCTGGAGCCCCACAGATACGCAGTATTTT.

CDR3 sequence: CASSPGQGARYEQYV. The DNA of the CDR3 is TGTGCCAGCAGCCCTGGACAGGGGGCTCGTTACGAGCAGTACGTC. J is TRBJ2-7 and V is TRBV7-9; 11 bases are shared with TRBD1. The V segment lost 5 bases and the J segment 4 bases; nucleotides outside the gene matches: 7. Germline V gene lookup returns CDR1 SEHNR and CDR2 FQNEAQ (reference sequence). The CDR3 contains 15 residues.

The chain recombines TRBV6-1 with TRBJ2-1; 8 bases agree with TRBD2. The CDR3 contains 11 residues. In germline, CDR1 is MNHNS, CDR2 SASEGT. V gave up 7 bases and J gave up 15 bases; unmatched junction bases: 8. DNA for the CDR3: TGTGCCAGCAATACGGGGACTAGGTTGTTCTTC. It codes for CASNTGTRLFF.

The gene calls are TRBV9 and TRBJ2-5, with D unresolved. The ends were cut back, 0 bases at V and 1 base at J, with 7 bases in the middle. The CDR3 length is 14 residues. Germline CDR1 is SGDLS and CDR2 is YYNGEE. As DNA, the CDR3 is TGTGCCAGCAGCGTAGGACAAGTCCAAGAGACCCAGTACTTC. Translation: CASSVGQVQETQYF.

DNA of the CDR3: TGTGCCAGCAGCTCGACAGGGGGAACGGGTGAGCAGTTCTTC. Translated, it gives CASSSTGGTGEQFF. The chain combines TRBV7-2 with TRBJ2-1; 9 bases fit TRBD1. The germline gives CDR1 SGHTA, CDR2 FQGNSA. CDR3 length: 14 amino acids. With 4 bases clipped from V and 9 bases from J, the junction kept 7 bases outside the gene matches.

This sequence joins TRBV3-1 and TRBJ2-7, with D possibly TRBD2 on 6 matching bases. The length of the CDR3 is 15 residues. V gave up 4 bases and J gave up 3 bases, with 16 bases separating them. The germline gives CDR1 LGHDT, CDR2 YNNKEL (reference sequence). CDR3 in DNA: TGTGCCAGCAGCCTTCCCTGTCTAGCGCACTACGAGCAGTACGTC. Translation gives CASSLPCLAHYEQYV.